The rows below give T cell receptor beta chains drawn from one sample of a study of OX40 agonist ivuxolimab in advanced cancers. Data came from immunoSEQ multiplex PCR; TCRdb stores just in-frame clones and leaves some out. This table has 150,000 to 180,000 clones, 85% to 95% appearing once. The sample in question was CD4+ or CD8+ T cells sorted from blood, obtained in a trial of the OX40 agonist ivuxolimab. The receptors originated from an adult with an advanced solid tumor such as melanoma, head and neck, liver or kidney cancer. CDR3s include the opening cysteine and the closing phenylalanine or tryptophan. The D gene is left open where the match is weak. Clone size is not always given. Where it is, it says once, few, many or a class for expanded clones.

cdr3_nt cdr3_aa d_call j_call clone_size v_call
TGTGCCAGCAGCCAAGGAGGAGTTTACAATGAGCAGTTCTTC CASSQGGVYNEQFF . TRBJ2-1 . TRBV14
TGTGCCAGCAGCGTAGGATTCTCCTACGAGCAGTACTTC CASSVGFSYEQYF . TRBJ2-7 . TRBV9
TGTGCCAGCAGCGAGGGGCAGGGGGCTCTCTATGGCTACACCTTC CASSEGQGALYGYTF TRBD1 TRBJ1-2 . TRBV9
TGCGCCAGCAGCCATAGGACTAGCGGGGGGTCTGCAGATACGCAGTATTTT CASSHRTSGGSADTQYF TRBD2 TRBJ2-3 . TRBV4-1
TGTGCCAGCAGTTACTCGGCTAGCGGGAGAGTAGAGACCCAGTACTTC CASSYSASGRVETQYF TRBD2 TRBJ2-5 . TRBV6-5
TGTGCCAGCAGTTCTCCCATGGGGATGAACACTGAAGCTTTCTTT CASSSPMGMNTEAFF . TRBJ1-1 . TRBV6-5
TGTGCCAGCAGCTTAGCCTCTGACACAGGCAATCAGCCCCAGCATTTT CASSLASDTGNQPQHF . TRBJ1-5 . TRBV7-6
TGCGCCAGCAGCCAAGAGGGAGCAGGTAGTCAGCCCCAGCATTTT CASSQEGAGSQPQHF . TRBJ1-5 . TRBV4-1
TGCGCCAGCAGCCCCGAGGGGAGGAACTACGAGCAGTACTTC CASSPEGRNYEQYF . TRBJ2-7 . TRBV5-1
TGTGCCAGCAACGTACAGGGTCTCCAAGAGACCCAGTACTTC CASNVQGLQETQYF . TRBJ2-5 once TRBV25-1
TGCGCCAGCAGCTTACCGGACGGGAACACTGAAGCTTTCTTT CASSLPDGNTEAFF . TRBJ1-1 few TRBV5-1
TGTGCTAGTGGTCTACAGGGGGGTAAAGCTTTCTTT CASGLQGGKAFF TRBD1 TRBJ1-1 . TRBV12-5
TGTGCCAGCAGCTTGGGTCGGGCCTACGAGCAGTACTTC CASSLGRAYEQYF . TRBJ2-7 . TRBV5-8
TGTGCCAGCAGCCGCGACGGAAACAATCAGCCCCAGCATTTT CASSRDGNNQPQHF . TRBJ1-5 once TRBV7-2
TGTGCCAGCAGTTTAAGAGGGGGCATCTACAATGAGCAGTTCTTC CASSLRGGIYNEQFF TRBD1 TRBJ2-1 . TRBV27
TGCGCCAGCAGCTGGGGTCCATCAGGCAAAAACATTCAGTACTTC CASSWGPSGKNIQYF . TRBJ2-4 . TRBV5-1
TGTGCCAGCAGGGGTCCGAGACAGGGGGCACGCGAGCAGTACTTC CASRGPRQGAREQYF TRBD1 TRBJ2-7 . TRBV28
TGTGCCATCAGTGAGACCCGACTAGCGGCTAACAATGAGCAGTTCTTC CAISETRLAANNEQFF TRBD2 TRBJ2-1 . TRBV10-3
TGTGCCAGCACCGGGACCGCGAACACTGAAGCTTTCTTT CASTGTANTEAFF . TRBJ1-1 . TRBV6-1
TGCGCCAGCAGCTTGGGCAGATCGGAGACCCAGTACTTC CASSLGRSETQYF . TRBJ2-5 . TRBV5-1
TGTGCCAGTAGTAGACAGCCAAACACTGAAGCTTTCTTT CASSRQPNTEAFF . TRBJ1-1 . TRBV19
TGTGCCAGCGCGAAGGGAGGGATAAACATTCAGTACTTC CASAKGGINIQYF TRBD2 TRBJ2-4 once TRBV27
TGTGCCAGCAGTCAAGTCGCCGGCGTAGCTGGCGAGCAGTACTTC CASSQVAGVAGEQYF . TRBJ2-7 . TRBV9
TGTGCCAGCAGCCCCCGTAGGGCCCCACACGAGCAGTACTTC CASSPRRAPHEQYF . TRBJ2-7 once TRBV9
TGCGCCAGCAGCTTGGATGGACAGGGAACCTACGAGCAGTACTTC CASSLDGQGTYEQYF TRBD1 TRBJ2-7 . TRBV5-1
TGTGCCAGCAACCGACGTCCGAACACTGAAGCTTTCTTT CASNRRPNTEAFF . TRBJ1-1 . TRBV6-5
TGCGCCAGCAGCCAAGATACGGCAGATTATGGCTACACCTTC CASSQDTADYGYTF . TRBJ1-2 few TRBV4-3
TGTGCCAGCAGCTACGACGGACAGGGCGTTTACTACGAGCAGTACTTC CASSYDGQGVYYEQYF TRBD1 TRBJ2-7 . TRBV6-5
TGTGCCAGCAGCCTAACGGCGGGTCAGGAGGGGGAAAAACTGTTTTTT CASSLTAGQEGEKLFF . TRBJ1-4 . TRBV7-9
TGTGCCAGCAGCTTGGGCGGGAGTAGGTCGACCGATGAGCAGTTCTTC CASSLGGSRSTDEQFF TRBD2 TRBJ2-1 . TRBV5-4
TGTGCCAGCAGCTTGTTAGGGGACACTGAAGCTTTCTTT CASSLLGDTEAFF . TRBJ1-1 . TRBV5-5
TGCGCCAGCAGCAGAACGGGACAGGGGATCGACGAGCAGTACTTC CASSRTGQGIDEQYF TRBD1 TRBJ2-7 once TRBV5-1
TGTGCCAGCAGTACCAGGGGAGGCCATGGCTACACCTTC CASSTRGGHGYTF . TRBJ1-2 . TRBV6-4
TGTGCCAGCTCACCAGACGAAAGCTCCTACAATGAGCAGTTCTTC CASSPDESSYNEQFF . TRBJ2-1 . TRBV18
TGCGCCAGCAGCCAAGTACTAGCGGGGGGCTACTCCTACAATGAGCAGTTCTTC CASSQVLAGGYSYNEQFF TRBD2 TRBJ2-1 . TRBV4-3
TGTGCCAGCAGCCCAGGGGGCGCGTTTATGAACACTGAAGCTTTCTTT CASSPGGAFMNTEAFF TRBD1 TRBJ1-1 . TRBV25-1
TGTGCTAGTGGTAAAGGGGACTCCTATAATTCACCCCTCCACTTT CASGKGDSYNSPLHF . TRBJ1-6 . TRBV12-5
TGTGCCAGCAGGTGGTGGCGGGGGGATCCTTACGAGCAGTACTTC CASRWWRGDPYEQYF TRBD2 TRBJ2-7 . TRBV5-4
TGTGCCAGCAGCTCGCGACAGGGTAGGGCCCTGAACACTGAAGCTTTCTTT CASSSRQGRALNTEAFF TRBD1 TRBJ1-1 . TRBV7-2
TGTGCCAGCAGTTCCCCTAGAGGCAGGGACAATCAGCAGTACTTC CASSSPRGRDNQQYF . TRBJ2-7 . TRBV6-6
TGTGCCAGCAGCTTAGAGGGGCAGGAACCCACCGGGGAGCTGTTTTTT CASSLEGQEPTGELFF . TRBJ2-2 . TRBV7-6
TGTGCCAGCAGTTTATTGAGGGGAAAGGTCCCTAATCAGCCCCAGCATTTT CASSLLRGKVPNQPQHF . TRBJ1-5 . TRBV27
TGTGCCAGCAGTTTATTTCGAAGCGGGAGTCAATACAATGAGCAGTTCTTC CASSLFRSGSQYNEQFF TRBD2 TRBJ2-1 once TRBV27
TGTGCCAGCTCACTGGGACTTCCCAAATCTGGAAACACCATATATTTT CASSLGLPKSGNTIYF . TRBJ1-3 . TRBV18
TGTGCCATCAGTGACCGGGACAGGGCGGATGGCTACACCTTC CAISDRDRADGYTF TRBD1 TRBJ1-2 . TRBV10-3
TGTGCCACCCACAGGGGCCTCAATGAGCAGTTCTTC CATHRGLNEQFF TRBD1 TRBJ2-1 . TRBV10-3
TGTGCCATCTTGGACAGGGAGGGCGAGACCCAGTACTTC CAILDREGETQYF . TRBJ2-5 . TRBV10-3
TGTGCCAGCAGCGTAGATCAGGAACGGGCTGAAGCTTTCTTT CASSVDQERAEAFF . TRBJ1-1 . TRBV9
TGTGCCAGTAGTATCACACAGGGGGCCGGCTACACCTTC CASSITQGAGYTF TRBD1 TRBJ1-2 once TRBV19
TGTGCCAGCAGCGTCCAGGGCGGGGCCGGGGAGCTGTTTTTT CASSVQGGAGELFF . TRBJ2-2 . TRBV9
TGTGCCAGCAGCTTAGGGGGGAGGATAGATACGCAGTATTTT CASSLGGRIDTQYF . TRBJ2-3 . TRBV13
TGCGCCAGCAGCTTGGGACAGGGCGGCGAGACCCAGTACTTC CASSLGQGGETQYF TRBD1 TRBJ2-5 once TRBV5-1
TGTGCCAGCAGCTCTCCCCGGGACAGGGGGCGCCCGGCCTATGGCTACACCTTC CASSSPRDRGRPAYGYTF TRBD1 TRBJ1-2 . TRBV7-9
TGTGCCAGCTCATCCATCAGCACGGGACAGGGTCCTTTCTTT CASSSISTGQGPFF TRBD1 TRBJ1-1 once TRBV18
TGCGCCAGCAGCCAAGATGGAAGGGCAGAGTCACCCCTCCACTTT CASSQDGRAESPLHF . TRBJ1-6 . TRBV4-1
TGTGCCAGCAGCCAACATACCGGGACTAGCTACACCGGGGAGCTGTTTTTT CASSQHTGTSYTGELFF TRBD2 TRBJ2-2 . TRBV14
TGTGCCAGCAGCTCCCAGAACAGGGGCGGTAATGGCTACACCTTC CASSSQNRGGNGYTF TRBD1 TRBJ1-2 . TRBV28